This T cell receptor beta chain was recorded in a study of cytomegalovirus exposure and HLA in healthy donors. Overall study results and limits: It was reportedly the case that the classifier diagnosed cytomegalovirus status with high specificity and sensitivity.

The PCR made use of 60 Vbeta and 13 Jbeta primers. Libraries were prepared by immunoSEQ multiplex PCR; TCRdb keeps only in-frame clonotypes and omits some of them. The sample includes about 120,000 clones, around 88% of them seen just once. Every donor was a healthy person donating bone marrow. About this clone itself: What it recognizes is unknown.

With 6 bases removed from V and 2 bases from J, the gap between germline ends came to 19 bases. CDR1 and CDR2 from the germline V gene are LGHNA and YSLEER. This CDR3 spans 16 amino acids. The clonotype originates from a man in his forties or fifties in good health and CMV-seronegative. Sequencing used PBMCs. The chain carries TRBV4-3 and TRBJ1-1; D possibly corresponds to TRBD1 (5 bases). The CDR3 DNA is TGCGCCAGCAGGTACAGGAGGGAACAGTTAAACACTGAAGCTTTCTTT. Translating it yields CASRYRREQLNTEAFF.